The present T cell receptor (beta chain) was sequenced within a study of cytomegalovirus exposure and HLA in healthy donors. The length of the CDR3 is 17 residues. V was shortened by 0 bases and J by 0 bases, with 12 bases between the two germline ends. Looked up from germline, CDR1 is MNHNS and CDR2 is SASEGT. PCR employed 60 Vbeta and 13 Jbeta primers. This table comes from immunoSEQ multiplex PCR, and its TCRdb copy is limited to in-frame clones, with some not included. Its clone listing holds about 120,000 clones. Sequencing was carried out using PBMCs. The clonotype comes from a man younger than 35 in good health and CMV-seronegative. The chain employs TRBV6-1 and TRBJ2-1; TRBD2 might be the D (6 bases). The CDR3 is CASSEARRGRSYNEQFF. CDR3 nucleotides: TGTGCCAGCAGTGAAGCTAGGCGGGGTCGCTCCTACAATGAGCAGTTCTTC.